These 20 T cell receptor beta chains came from one sample sequenced in a study of blood T cell repertoires in COVID-19 (dated by TCRdb to the early 2020s). The library was made by the immunoSEQ multiplex PCR assay. TCRdb's version of the immuneACCESS table is confined to in-frame rearrangements and falls short of the full clone set. An unresolved V gene accounts for under half of the shortfall where checked; the remainder is of unknown origin. For this sample there are 200,000 to 250,000 clones; roughly 90% appear just once. The ten largest make up approximately 4.1% of the sample. Specimen: PBMCs or T cells enriched from blood (not recorded which). The receptors here all came from a woman aged 25 to 39 who had recovered from COVID-19.

The chain carries TRBV28 and TRBJ2-1; 9 nucleotides agree with TRBD1. V dropped 5 bases and J dropped 0; count of bases not matched to a gene: 2. The CDR3 length is 15 residues. Germline V CDR1 and CDR2: MDHEN, SYDVKM. The CDR3 DNA follows: TGTGCCAGCAGTGGGGGACAGGGCTCCTACAATGAGCAGTTCTTC. This encodes CASSGGQGSYNEQFF.

V and J are TRBV28 and TRBJ1-6; the D gene is possibly TRBD1 (6 bases). Germline V gene lookup returns CDR1 MDHEN and CDR2 SYDVKM. CDR3 size: 15 residues. V lost 10 bases to trimming and J lost 2 bases, with 15 bases between them. This CDR3 reads CATKRGLTYNSPLHF. The CDR3 bases are TGTGCCACCAAGAGGGGGTTAACCTATAATTCACCCCTCCACTTT.

The chain is built from TRBV5-1 and TRBJ2-1, with 10 positions matching TRBD2. CDR3 length: 17 residues. The V and J ends lost 0 bases and 8 bases, in that order; junction bases with no gene match: 11. Germline V CDR1 and CDR2: SGHRS, YFSETQ. The CDR3 reads CASSLATSGRAAHEQFF. DNA of the CDR3: TGCGCCAGCAGCTTGGCTACGAGCGGGAGGGCCGCCCATGAGCAGTTCTTC.

This chain uses TRBV19 with TRBJ1-5; possibly TRBD1 for D (6 bases). The CDR3 runs to 18 residues. V lost 6 bases and J 0 bases, leaving 21 bases between the germline ends. Germline-derived CDR1 and CDR2 are LNHDA and SQIVND (reference sequence). The CDR3 DNA reads TGTGCCAGTAGCACCCGGCCCTCCGGACAGATTAGCAATCAGCCCCAGCATTTT. Protein product: CASSTRPSGQISNQPQHF.

The sample holds a few counts of this clone. Here the CDR3 DNA reads TGTGCCAGCAGCCTCGGGGTTCTTTGGGACGAGCAGTACTTC. Translating it yields CASSLGVLWDEQYF. This chain joins TRBV9 and TRBJ2-7; TRBD2 might be the D (5 bases). CDR3 length equals 14 residues. Germline CDR1 is SGDLS and CDR2 is YYNGEE. V lost 4 bases and J 5 bases, leaving 16 bases between the germline ends.

This clone was recorded once. The chain recombines TRBV19 with TRBJ1-5; the D gene is possibly TRBD1 (6 bases). The CDR3 totals 15 residues. V was cut by 5 bases and J by 3 bases, with 14 bases left in between. Looked up from germline, CDR1 is LNHDA and CDR2 is SQIVND (reference sequence). DNA of the CDR3: TGTGCCAGTAGTCCTCAGGGGAGGGACAATCAGCCCCAGCATTTT. It translates to CASSPQGRDNQPQHF.

The chain recombines TRBV11-1 with TRBJ2-1; D call uncertain. There are 14 residues in the CDR3. Trimming pared 7 bases from V and 0 bases from J, leaving 10 bases between. Germline CDR1 and CDR2: SGHAT and FQDESV (reference sequence). The CDR3 spells CASMSQSSYNEQFF. Written as DNA, the CDR3 is TGTGCCAGCATGAGCCAAAGCTCCTACAATGAGCAGTTCTTC.

This chain joins TRBV15 and TRBJ2-1; unclear D gene. The CDR3 runs to 11 residues. Between the trimmed V and J ends, which lost 5 bases and 8 bases, there was a span of 7 bases. Germline CDR1 is LNHNV and CDR2 is YYDKDF (reference sequence). The CDR3 spells CATSRQDEQFF. As DNA, the CDR3 is TGTGCCACCAGCCGCCAGGATGAGCAGTTCTTC.

The gene calls are TRBV7-8 and TRBJ2-2, with 10 bases matching TRBD2. This CDR3 comprises 16 residues. Germline V gives CDR1 SGHVS, CDR2 FQNEAQ. Unmatched junction bases numbered 6, after V lost 2 bases and J lost 6 bases. For the CDR3, the DNA is TGTGCCAGCAGCTTAAGAGCGGGAGGGGTCCCCGGGGAGCTGTTTTTT. Protein sequence: CASSLRAGGVPGELFF.

The gene calls are TRBV24-1 and TRBJ1-2; unclear D gene. Germline CDR1 and CDR2: KGHDR and SFDVKD. CDR3 length: 14 residues. Between the trimmed V and J ends, which lost 4 bases and 0 bases, there was a span of 8 bases. CDR3 residues: CATSDVEPNYGYTF. In DNA form, the CDR3 reads TGTGCCACCAGTGACGTGGAGCCTAACTATGGCTACACCTTC.

The chain joins TRBV28 to TRBJ2-1; the match to TRBD1 covers 9 bases. Trimming cost V 3 bases and J 6 bases; bases outside gene matches: 9. From germline, CDR1 is MDHEN and CDR2 SYDVKM. The CDR3 runs to 16 residues. The CDR3 DNA reads as TGTGCCAGCAGTTTGCTAGGACAGGGGCACTCCAATGAGCAGTTCTTC. It translates to CASSLLGQGHSNEQFF. Supplemented by reference TRBV28 and TRBJ2-1, the full variable domain reads DVKVTQSSRYLVKRTGEKVFLECVQDMDHENMFWYRQDPGLGLRLIYFSYDVKMKEKGDIPEGYSVSREKKERFSLILESASTNQTSMYLCASSLLGQGHSNEQFFGPGTRLTVL.

The chain recombines TRBV11-3 with TRBJ2-3; perhaps TRBD2 as D (6 bases). The germline V gene encodes CDR1 SGHNT and CDR2 YENEEA. The V and J ends lost 1 base and 6 bases respectively, with 14 bases between them. The CDR3 runs 15 residues. The CDR3 DNA follows: TGTGCCAGCAGCTTAGTTGGGACTCAAGGGGATACGCAGTATTTT. This encodes CASSLVGTQGDTQYF.

The chain employs TRBV19 and TRBJ1-5, with 7 positions matching TRBD1. Trimming removed 2 bases from V and 4 bases from J; junction bases left unmatched: 5. CDR3 size: 15 residues. Germline V CDR1 and CDR2: LNHDA, SQIVND (reference sequence). The chain's CDR3 is CASSIIGTANQPQHF. CDR3 coding DNA: TGTGCCAGTAGTATAATTGGGACAGCGAATCAGCCCCAGCATTTT. Full variable domain (missing parts from reference TRBV19 and TRBJ1-5): DGGITQSPKYLFRKEGQNVTLSCEQNLNHDAMYWYRQDPGQGLRLIYYSQIVNDFQKGDIAEGYSVSREKKESFPLTVTSAQKNPTAFYLCASSIIGTANQPQHFGDGTRLSIL.

The chain uses TRBV10-3 and TRBJ1-1, with 8 nucleotides matching TRBD1. CDR3 length: 19 amino acids. V lost 1 base, J lost 1 base, and 14 bases stayed unmatched. Germline values: CDR1 ENHRY, CDR2 SYGVKD. The CDR3 DNA is TGTGCCATCAGTGAGTACCTGGACAGGGAGATTCTCTGGAACACTGAAGCTTTCTTT. Translating it yields CAISEYLDREILWNTEAFF.

V is TRBV30 and J is TRBJ1-1, with D perhaps TRBD1 (6 bases). Germline V CDR1 and CDR2: GTSNPN, SVGIG (reference sequence). The length of the CDR3 is 14 residues. The V gene lost 2 bases and the J gene lost 1 base, with 11 bases spanning the gap. The CDR3 loop reads CAWSRGGGNTEAFF. The CDR3 DNA reads as TGTGCCTGGAGTCGAGGGGGTGGGAACACTGAAGCTTTCTTT.

V usage is TRBV7-9 and J usage is TRBJ2-7; 9 bases agree with TRBD2. Germline CDR1 and CDR2: SEHNR and FQNEAQ (reference sequence). The V gene end was trimmed by 1 base and the J gene end by 4 bases; junction bases not matched to a gene: 8. The CDR3 spans 16 residues. The CDR3 loop is CASSLGGLAGLYEQYF. DNA for the CDR3: TGTGCCAGCAGCTTAGGTGGGCTAGCGGGACTATACGAGCAGTACTTC.

The genes are TRBV19 and TRBJ1-6, with no clear D. This CDR3 is 14 amino acids long. Trimming left V 7 bases short and J 8 bases short, with 15 bases between. Germline CDR1 LNHDA, CDR2 SQIVND (reference sequence). The CDR3: CASKTVGLDSPLHF. DNA for the CDR3: TGTGCCAGTAAAACGGTTGGTTTGGATTCACCCCTCCACTTT.

DNA for the CDR3: TGTGCCAGCAGCCAAAGTCACCGAGGGCAGCAGTCCCAGCATTTT. Translating it yields CASSQSHRGQQSQHF. V gene TRBV3-1 (or the pseudogene TRBV3-2) combines with J gene TRBJ1-5; unclear D gene. The germline V gene has CDR1 LGHDT and CDR2 YNNKEL (reference sequence). This CDR3 comprises 15 residues. V was trimmed by 2 bases and J by 11 bases, leaving 19 bases between them.

This rearrangement joins TRBV19 to TRBJ1-6, with D possibly matching TRBD1 (5 bases). Germline CDR1 LNHDA, CDR2 SQIVND (reference sequence). The CDR3 length is 13 residues. V dropped 5 bases and J dropped 10 bases, with 12 bases sitting between them. DNA of the CDR3: TGTGCCAGTAGTGCCAGGGTGCAGTCACCCCTCCACTTT. This translates into CASSARVQSPLHF.

The V and J genes are TRBV2 and TRBJ2-2, with TRBD1 identical over 7 bases. The CDR3 is 17 residues long. CDR1 is SNHLY, CDR2 FYNNEI, per germline. V was pared by 1 base and J by 4 bases, with 9 bases of the junction left unmatched. DNA of the CDR3: TGTGCCAGCAGTGAAGAAGTGGGACAGCCGAGCACCGGGGAGCTGTTTTTT. It is translated as CASSEEVGQPSTGELFF.